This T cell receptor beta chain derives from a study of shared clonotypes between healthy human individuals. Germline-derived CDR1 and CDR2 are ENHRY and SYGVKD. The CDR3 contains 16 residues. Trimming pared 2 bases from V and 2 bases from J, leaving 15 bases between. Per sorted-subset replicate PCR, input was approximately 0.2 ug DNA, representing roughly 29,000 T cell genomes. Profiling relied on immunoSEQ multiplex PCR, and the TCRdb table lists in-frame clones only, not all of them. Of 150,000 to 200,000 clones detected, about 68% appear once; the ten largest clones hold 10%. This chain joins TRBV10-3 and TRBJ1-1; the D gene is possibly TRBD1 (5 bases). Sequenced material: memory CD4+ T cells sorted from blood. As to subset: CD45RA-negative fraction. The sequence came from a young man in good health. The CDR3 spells CAISEGEQVLNTEAFF. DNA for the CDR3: TGTGCCATCAGTGAGGGGGAACAGGTCCTAAACACTGAAGCTTTCTTT.